The 25 T cell receptor beta chains presented below share a single source sample, sequenced in a study of breast tumors, draining lymph nodes, adjacent tissues (dated by TCRdb to 2015 to 2016). The lymph node samples were taken from the axillary draining lymph nodes of breast cancer patients. Libraries were built with multiplex PCR. The listed sequencing device is Illumina HiSeq 2000. Using fastp trimming at Q25 and MiXCR clonotype assembly, TCRdb reanalyzed the public sequencing data and kept in-frame beta chains. Identical CDR3 protein sequences are pooled into one entry, listed with their most common genes and DNA. This sample gives tens of thousands of distinct CDR3 sequences in total; roughly a fifth of them show up just once. In total, the top ten clones hold 2% to 2.5% of the sample. Material for sequencing was axillary lymph node tissue. These receptors were taken from a female donor with breast cancer. Some clones in this sample may be carry-over from other donors' samples.

With respect to this clonotype: A much larger clone lies a single base off, so this may be a read error. The V and J genes are TRBV7-9 and TRBJ2-5; D unclear. V was shortened by 4 bases and J by 6 bases, with 12 bases between the two germline ends. This CDR3 contains 13 residues. Germline V gene lookup returns CDR1 SEHNR and CDR2 FQNEAQ (reference sequence). CDR3 loop: CASSSHGGQTQYF. CDR3 DNA sequence: TGTGCCAGCAGCTCTCACGGTGGGCAGACCCAGTACTTC.

There are a few counts of this clonotype. The V call is TRBV5-1, the J call TRBJ2-6; D remains unclear. Germline assignment: CDR1 SGHRS and CDR2 YFSETQ. Trimming cost V 0 bases and J 1 base, with 8 bases left between them. This CDR3 is 16 amino acids long. The CDR3 loop is CASSLGVRSGANVLTF. The CDR3 DNA follows: TGCGCCAGCAGCTTGGGAGTAAGGTCTGGGGCCAACGTCCTGACTTTC. Supplemented by reference TRBV5-1 and TRBJ2-6, the full variable domain reads KAGVTQTPRYLIKTRGQQVTLSCSPISGHRSVSWYQQTPGQGLQFLFEYFSETQRNKGNFPGRFSGRQFSNSRSEMNVSTLELGDSALYLCASSLGVRSGANVLTFGAGSRLTVL.

Many counts were recorded for this clonotype. This chain connects TRBV10-1 to TRBJ2-7; weak D call: TRBD1 (5 bases). V lost 9 bases and J 5 bases, leaving 29 bases between the germline ends. CDR1 and CDR2 (germline): WNHNN, SYGVQD (reference sequence). The CDR3 length is 17 residues. CDR3 sequence reads: CASNIKTKVLRGHEQYF. The CDR3 DNA reads TGCGCCAGTAATATCAAAACGAAGGTTTTAAGGGGCCACGAGCAGTACTTC.

This clonotype has at least ten counts. This rearrangement joins TRBV5-1 to TRBJ2-3, with no clear D. Germline V gives CDR1 SGHRS, CDR2 YFSETQ. Trimming left V 0 bases short and J 5 bases short, with 4 bases between. The CDR3 sequence is 12 residues long. For the CDR3, the DNA is TGCGCCAGCAGCTTGGTGGGAGATACGCAGTATTTT. Translating gives CASSLVGDTQYF.

The sample holds many counts of this clonotype. The rearrangement joins TRBV10-1 to TRBJ2-7; 8 bases match TRBD1. Germline V gene lookup returns CDR1 WNHNN and CDR2 SYGVQD (reference sequence). V was pared by 5 bases and J by 9 bases, with 18 bases of the junction left unmatched. The CDR3 consists of 16 residues. The CDR3 region has the DNA TGCGCCAGCAGTCCCGGATACTCCGGACAGGGAGGAAGGCAGTACTTC. This translates into CASSPGYSGQGGRQYF.

This clonotype was recorded at least ten times. V gene TRBV5-1 combines with J gene TRBJ2-7; tentatively, D is TRBD2 (5 bases). The CDR3 consists of 14 residues. Trimming shortened V by 3 bases and J by 6 bases, and 16 bases separated the two germline ends. Germline V gene sequence: CDR1 SGHRS, CDR2 YFSETQ. The CDR3 sequence: CASSSMHEAGEQYF. CDR3 sequence (DNA): TGCGCCAGCAGCTCCATGCATGAGGCGGGCGAGCAGTACTTC.

As for this clonotype: A read error may explain this, as a much larger clone is one base away. CDR3 sequence: CASMGGRIPTVNYGYTF. The CDR3 nucleotides read TGTGCCAGCATGGGAGGCAGGATTCCTACCGTTAACTATGGCTACACCTTC. The rearrangement joins TRBV6-2 or TRBV6-3 to TRBJ1-2; D is unclear. The CDR3 spans 17 residues. Germline CDR1 MNHEY, CDR2 SVGEGT. The V and J ends lost 7 bases and 1 base respectively, with 22 bases between them.

This clonotype was recorded at least ten times. CDR3: CASSLGLAGGTYEQYF. DNA of the CDR3: TGTGCCAGCAGCTTAGGACTAGCGGGAGGTACCTACGAGCAGTACTTC. This chain uses TRBV11-1 with TRBJ2-7; 13 bases map to TRBD2. Germline assignment: CDR1 SGHAT and CDR2 FQDESV (reference sequence). J gave up 2 bases and V 1 base, and 2 bases lay outside the gene matches. CDR3 length equals 16 residues.

The V and J genes are TRBV18 and TRBJ1-2; D unclear. Germline assignment: CDR1 KGHSH and CDR2 LQKENI. Trimming removed 5 bases from V and 4 bases from J, with 11 bases in between. The CDR3 contains 13 residues. CDR3 amino acids: CASSGENLYGYTF. The CDR3 DNA sequence: TGTGCCAGCTCAGGGGAAAATCTCTATGGCTACACCTTC.

On this clonotype: A single base separates this from a much larger clone, so it may be a read error. V gene TRBV19 combines with J gene TRBJ2-7, with D possibly matching TRBD2 (8 bases). Germline CDR1 is LNHDA and CDR2 is SQIVND (reference sequence). The CDR3 loop spans 14 amino acids. The CDR3 here is CATRGGQNSYKQYF. The CDR3 nucleotides read TGTGCCACCCGGGGGGGACAGAACTCCTACAAGCAGTACTTC.

V is TRBV4-3 and J is TRBJ2-5; 8 positions match TRBD2. Germline V CDR1 and CDR2: LGHNA, YSLEER. V lost 4 bases and J lost 9; bases outside the gene matches: 16. The CDR3 is made up of 16 amino acids. The CDR3 reads CASSPGRPALGGAQYF. For the CDR3, the DNA is TGCGCCAGCAGCCCAGGCCGACCAGCGCTCGGGGGGGCCCAGTACTTC.

Many counts were recorded for this clonotype. The CDR3 coding sequence is TGCAGTGCTAGGGAGGGAGGGGGCGCGGACAATGAGCAGTTCTTC. Translation gives CSAREGGGADNEQFF. The chain employs TRBV20-1 and TRBJ2-1, with D perhaps matching TRBD1 or TRBD2 (7 bases each). Trimming took off 3 bases at V and 5 bases at J, with 17 bases between the two ends. The CDR3 has 15 residues. Germline V CDR1 and CDR2: DFQATT, SNEGSKA (reference sequence).

This clonotype was found many times. The V call is TRBV11-3, the J call TRBJ2-7; a possible D gene is TRBD1 (6 bases). The CDR3 is made up of 13 amino acids. Germline V CDR1 and CDR2: SGHNT, YENEEA. V was shortened by 8 bases and J by 5 bases, with 16 bases between the two germline ends. DNA for the CDR3: TGTGCCAGCGGACCAGGGGAGATCGACGAGCAGTACTTC. This encodes CASGPGEIDEQYF. Full variable domain (missing parts from reference TRBV11-3 and TRBJ2-7): EAGVVQSPRYKIIEKKQPVAFWCNPISGHNTLYWYLQNLGQGPELLIRYENEEAVDDSQLPKDRFSAERLKGVDSTLKIQPAELGDSAVYLCASGPGEIDEQYFGPGTRLTVT.

This chain uses TRBV14 with TRBJ2-5, with D perhaps TRBD1 (6 bases). CDR1 and CDR2 (germline): SGHDN, FVKESK. The CDR3 is 22 amino acids. The V end was cut by 0 bases, the J end by 1 base, with 30 bases between. This CDR3 is CASSQESVQGRGWAWSQETQYF. CDR3 in DNA: TGTGCCAGCAGCCAAGAAAGTGTACAGGGTAGGGGATGGGCTTGGTCCCAAGAGACCCAGTACTTC.

This clonotype was seen at least ten times. V gene TRBV5-1 combines with J gene TRBJ1-4, with D unresolved. There are 13 residues in the CDR3. The germline V gene encodes CDR1 SGHRS and CDR2 YFSETQ. Trimming pared 4 bases from V and 8 bases from J, leaving 12 bases between. The CDR3 DNA is TGCGCCAGCAGCCCAGGAGGCGCAGAAAAACTGTTTTTT. Translating it yields CASSPGGAEKLFF.

This clonotype was recorded many times. As DNA, the CDR3 is TGTGCCAGCAGCTTACTGGAGACCCAGTACTTC. As protein: CASSLLETQYF. The rearrangement links TRBV7-2 to TRBJ2-5, with D hard to call. Trimming stripped 2 bases from V and 5 bases from J, with 3 bases between. The CDR3 totals 11 residues. CDR1 and CDR2 from the germline V gene are SGHTA and FQGNSA.

In nucleotides, the CDR3 is TGCAGTGCTAGAGATCAGGGTCGGGGGACTGAAGCTTTCTTT. This codes for CSARDQGRGTEAFF. V gene TRBV20-1 combines with J gene TRBJ1-1; weak D call: TRBD1 (5 bases). Trimming took off 0 bases at V and 5 bases at J, with 13 bases between the two ends. Per germline, CDR1 DFQATT and CDR2 SNEGSKA (reference sequence). The CDR3 loop spans 14 amino acids.

At least ten counts were recorded for this clonotype. This chain connects TRBV7-9 to TRBJ2-5, with D perhaps TRBD1 or TRBD2 (6 bases each). CDR1 is SEHNR and CDR2 is FQNEAQ in the germline V gene (reference sequence). The CDR3 extends over 16 amino acids. Between the trimmed V and J ends, which lost 0 bases and 5 bases, there was a span of 16 bases. This CDR3 reads CASSLAGGHAGETQYF. As DNA, the CDR3 is TGTGCCAGCAGCTTAGCCGGGGGACACGCAGGGGAGACCCAGTACTTC. The entire variable domain, with the rest obtained from reference TRBV7-9 and TRBJ2-5, is as follows: DTGVSQNPRHKITKRGQNVTFRCDPISEHNRLYWYRQTLGQGPEFLTYFQNEAQLEKSRLLSDRFSAERPKGSFSTLEIQRTEQGDSAMYLCASSLAGGHAGETQYFGPGTRLLVL.

This clonotype was seen many times. A single base separates this from a much larger clone, so it may be a read error. The gene calls are TRBV20-1 and TRBJ1-6; 9 bases are a match to TRBD1. Germline CDR1 DFQATT, CDR2 SNEGSKA (reference sequence). CDR3 length: 17 amino acids. With V trimmed by 5 bases and J by 1 base, 9 bases remained unmatched. CDR3 residues: CSAGGTGSTSYNSPLHF. CDR3 sequence (DNA): TGCAGTGCTGGAGGGACAGGGTCTACGTCCTATAATTCACCCCTCCACTTT.

The chain uses TRBV27 and TRBJ2-3, with TRBD1 identical over 9 bases. The germline CDR1 and CDR2 sequences are MNHEY and SMNVEV (reference sequence). This CDR3 contains 20 residues. V was pared by 1 base and J by 0 bases, with 14 bases of the junction left unmatched. CDR3 protein: CASSLFFPGTGSGSTDTQYF. The CDR3 DNA reads as TGTGCCAGCAGTTTATTTTTTCCCGGGACAGGGTCAGGTAGCACAGATACGCAGTATTTT.

This clonotype was seen many times. V and J are TRBV3-1 and TRBJ2-7; 9 positions agree with TRBD2. The CDR3 is 15 amino acids. Germline loops: CDR1 LGHDT, CDR2 YNNKEL (reference sequence). V lost 1 base, J lost 2 bases, and 3 bases stayed unmatched. CDR3 in DNA: TGTGCCAGCAGCCAAGGGAGCGGGAGGCCCTACGAGCAGTACTTC. It specifies CASSQGSGRPYEQYF.

This clonotype came up many times. V gene TRBV2 combines with J gene TRBJ2-7; tentative D call: TRBD2 (6 bases). The ends were cut back, 4 bases at V and 0 bases at J, with 10 bases in the middle. From germline, CDR1 is SNHLY and CDR2 FYNNEI. CDR3 length equals 14 residues. The CDR3 loop is CASSGGTPSYEQYF. CDR3 sequence (DNA): TGTGCCAGCAGTGGAGGGACTCCCTCCTACGAGCAGTACTTC.

Comment on this clonotype: One end of the junction does not line up with germline, which may come from a read error. This sequence joins TRBV5-5 and TRBJ2-1; D is ambiguous. Germline CDR1 is SGHKS and CDR2 is YYEKEE (reference sequence). The CDR3 is 16 residues long. Here the CDR3 DNA reads TGTGACAGCAGCCCCTATAGTTGGAACTCCTACAATGAGCAGTTCTTC. It codes for CDSSPYSWNSYNEQFF.

This clonotype was counted only a few times. V is TRBV28 and J is TRBJ2-7, with D uncertain. Trimming removed 5 bases from V and 1 base from J, with 9 bases in between. The CDR3 consists of 13 residues. The germline V gene encodes CDR1 MDHEN and CDR2 SYDVKM. The DNA of the CDR3 is TGTGCCAGCAGTCCACAACAGTCCTACGAGCAGTACTTC. Its protein is CASSPQQSYEQYF.

Ten or more counts support this clonotype. The V and J genes are TRBV4-3 and TRBJ2-7, with D tentatively TRBD1 (6 bases). Germline V gives CDR1 LGHNA, CDR2 YSLEER. V lost 0 bases, J lost 12 bases, and 24 bases lay in between. This CDR3 is 16 amino acids long. In DNA form, the CDR3 reads TGCGCCAGCAGCCAAGATCAGGGCCAGGGGTCCTCGGTGCGGTACTTC. Amino acids: CASSQDQGQGSSVRYF.